The 5 T cell receptor beta chains listed next were all sequenced from one sample in a study of tumor-infiltrating lymphocytes in localized non-small cell lung cancer. Generated by immunoSEQ multiplex PCR, the TCRdb table keeps only in-frame clones and is missing some. Altogether some 13,000 clones are present, around 74% being singletons, with the ten largest covering roughly an eighth. What was sequenced was uninvolved lung tissue not adjacent to the tumor. All receptors derive from a human donor with non-small cell lung cancer.

This chain uses TRBV6-5 with TRBJ1-1; a weak D match, TRBD1 (5 bases). This CDR3 comprises 14 residues. Germline V gene lookup returns CDR1 MNHEY and CDR2 SVGAGI. With 0 bases removed from V and 4 bases from J, the gap between germline ends came to 9 bases. CDR3 sequence (DNA): TGTGCCAGCAGTTACTCTTCGGGGGGCACTGAAGCTTTCTTT. Amino acid sequence: CASSYSSGGTEAFF.

The chain combines TRBV7-9 with TRBJ2-7; a possible D gene is TRBD1 (5 bases). Germline CDR1 is SEHNR and CDR2 is FQNEAQ (reference sequence). V lost 5 bases, J lost 3 bases, and 14 bases lay in between. The CDR3 is made up of 14 amino acids. This CDR3 reads CASSRQNLNYEQYF. The CDR3 DNA is TGTGCCAGCAGCCGACAGAATTTAAACTACGAGCAGTACTTC.

This rearrangement joins TRBV6-1 to TRBJ1-2, with 8 bases that match TRBD1. Germline assignment: CDR1 MNHNS and CDR2 SASEGT. The length of the CDR3 is 14 residues. With V trimmed by 3 bases and J by 6 bases, 6 bases remained unmatched. Here the CDR3 DNA reads TGTGCCAGCAGTGATTCCCAGGGGGCAAATGGCTACACCTTC. Translating gives CASSDSQGANGYTF.

This sequence joins TRBV20-1 and TRBJ2-5, with 7 positions matching TRBD1. The CDR3 length is 11 residues. Looked up from germline, CDR1 is DFQATT and CDR2 is SNEGSKA (reference sequence). V lost 5 bases and J lost 6; bases outside the gene matches: 3. CDR3 residues: CSARDSKTQYF. In DNA, the CDR3 is TGCAGTGCTCGGGACAGTAAGACCCAGTACTTC.

This rearrangement joins TRBV19 to TRBJ1-5, with 7 bases lining up with TRBD1. CDR3 size: 16 residues. Germline values: CDR1 LNHDA, CDR2 SQIVND (reference sequence). With 5 bases clipped from V and 6 bases from J, the junction kept 13 bases outside the gene matches. CDR3 sequence reads: CASSLRQGVLIQPQHF. Here the CDR3 DNA reads TGTGCCAGTAGTTTGAGACAGGGAGTTTTAATTCAGCCCCAGCATTTT. Filled out from reference TRBV19 and TRBJ1-5, the complete variable domain reads DGGITQSPKYLFRKEGQNVTLSCEQNLNHDAMYWYRQDPGQGLRLIYYSQIVNDFQKGDIAEGYSVSREKKESFPLTVTSAQKNPTAFYLCASSLRQGVLIQPQHFGDGTRLSIL.